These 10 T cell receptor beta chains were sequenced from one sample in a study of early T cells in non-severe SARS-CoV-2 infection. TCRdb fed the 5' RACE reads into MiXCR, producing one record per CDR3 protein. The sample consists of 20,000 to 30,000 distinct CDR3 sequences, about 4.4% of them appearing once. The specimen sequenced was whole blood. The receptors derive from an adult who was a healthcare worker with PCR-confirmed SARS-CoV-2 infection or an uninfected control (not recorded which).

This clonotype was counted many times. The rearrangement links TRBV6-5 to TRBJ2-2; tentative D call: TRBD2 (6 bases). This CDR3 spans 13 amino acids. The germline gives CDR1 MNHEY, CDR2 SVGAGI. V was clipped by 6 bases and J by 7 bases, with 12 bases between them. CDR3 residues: CASRLLAGGELFF. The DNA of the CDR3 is TGTGCCAGCAGGTTACTAGCTGGCGGGGAGCTGTTTTTT.

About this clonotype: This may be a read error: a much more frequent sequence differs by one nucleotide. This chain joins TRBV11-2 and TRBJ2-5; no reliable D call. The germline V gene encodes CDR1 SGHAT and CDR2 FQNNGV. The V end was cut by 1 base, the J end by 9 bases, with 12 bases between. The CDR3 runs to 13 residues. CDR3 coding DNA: TGTGCCAGCAGCTTAGCGGGCCGCCGGGCCCAGTACTTC. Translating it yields CASSLAGRRAQYF.

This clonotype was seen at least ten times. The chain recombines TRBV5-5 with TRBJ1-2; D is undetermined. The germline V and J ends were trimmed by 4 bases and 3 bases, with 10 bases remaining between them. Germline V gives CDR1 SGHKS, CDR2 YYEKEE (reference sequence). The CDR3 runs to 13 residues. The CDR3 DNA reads TGTGCCAGCAGCAGTGAGCCTTACTATGGCTACACCTTC. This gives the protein CASSSEPYYGYTF.

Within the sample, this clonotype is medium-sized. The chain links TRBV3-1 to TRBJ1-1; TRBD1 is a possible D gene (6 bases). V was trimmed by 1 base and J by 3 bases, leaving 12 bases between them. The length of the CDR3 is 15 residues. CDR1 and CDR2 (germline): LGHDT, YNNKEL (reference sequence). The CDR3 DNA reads TGTGCCAGCAGCCAAGGCTGGGGGCAGTACACTGAAGCTTTCTTT. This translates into CASSQGWGQYTEAFF.

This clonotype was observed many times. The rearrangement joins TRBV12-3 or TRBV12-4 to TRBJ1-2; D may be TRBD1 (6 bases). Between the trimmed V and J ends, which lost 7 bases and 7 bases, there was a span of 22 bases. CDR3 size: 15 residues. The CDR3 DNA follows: TGTGCCAGCACCAGGGGCGCCCCTCGGGCGGGTGGCTACACCTTC. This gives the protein CASTRGAPRAGGYTF.

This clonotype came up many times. The CDR3 DNA follows: TGTGCCAGCAGCTTAAGGGACAGGGGCCACAATGAGCAGTTCTTC. This gives the protein CASSLRDRGHNEQFF. The chain carries TRBV7-9 and TRBJ2-1, with 10 bases identical to TRBD1. The CDR3 extends over 15 amino acids. Per the germline V gene, CDR1 is SEHNR and CDR2 is FQNEAQ (reference sequence). The ends lost 2 bases at V and 5 bases at J; junction bases unmatched: 3.

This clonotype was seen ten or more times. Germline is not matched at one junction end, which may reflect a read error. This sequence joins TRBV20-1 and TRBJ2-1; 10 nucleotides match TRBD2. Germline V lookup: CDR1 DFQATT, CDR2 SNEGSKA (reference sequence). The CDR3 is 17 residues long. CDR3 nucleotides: TGCAGTGCTAGAGATGGGGCTAGCGGGAGCTCCTTCAATGAGCAGTTCTTC. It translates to CSARDGASGSSFNEQFF.

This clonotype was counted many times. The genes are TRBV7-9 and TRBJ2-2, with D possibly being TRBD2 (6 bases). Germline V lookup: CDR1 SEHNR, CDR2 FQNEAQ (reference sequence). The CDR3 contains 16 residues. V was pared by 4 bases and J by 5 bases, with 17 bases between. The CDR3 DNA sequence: TGTGCCAGCAGCTCCGACGGGCGGCGGGGAACCGGGGAGCTGTTTTTT. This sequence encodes CASSSDGRRGTGELFF. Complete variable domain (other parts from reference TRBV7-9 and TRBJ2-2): DTGVSQNPRHKITKRGQNVTFRCDPISEHNRLYWYRQTLGQGPEFLTYFQNEAQLEKSRLLSDRFSAERPKGSFSTLEIQRTEQGDSAMYLCASSSDGRRGTGELFFGEGSRLTVL.

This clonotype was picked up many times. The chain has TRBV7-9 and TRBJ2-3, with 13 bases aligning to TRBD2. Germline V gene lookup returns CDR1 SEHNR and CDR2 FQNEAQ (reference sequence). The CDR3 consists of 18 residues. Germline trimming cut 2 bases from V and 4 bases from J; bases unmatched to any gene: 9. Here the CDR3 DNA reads TGTGCCAGCAGCTTACTTGGTGGGACTAGCGGGATTTCAGATACGCAGTATTTT. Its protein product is CASSLLGGTSGISDTQYF.

The CDR3 spells CAWSVVQETQYF. CDR3 in DNA: TGTGCCTGGAGTGTGGTCCAAGAGACCCAGTACTTC. The V call is TRBV30, the J call TRBJ2-5, with D unresolved. V was clipped by 0 bases and J by 1 base, with 3 bases between them. Per the germline V gene, CDR1 is GTSNPN and CDR2 is SVGIG (reference sequence). This CDR3 contains 12 residues.